These T cell receptor beta chains were read from a single sample in a study of blood T cell repertoires in COVID-19. Sequenced by immunoSEQ multiplex PCR; TCRdb stores in-frame clones only, minus some. The sample has about 210,000 clones; roughly four fifths are singletons. Sequenced material: PBMCs or T cells enriched from blood (not recorded which). Receptor source: a man in his forties or fifties who had recovered from COVID-19. CDR3s include the opening cysteine and the closing phenylalanine or tryptophan. D genes are given only for firm matches. Only part of the rows carry a size: once, few, many, or a class if the clone is expanded.

clone_size	v_call	d_call	j_call	cdr3_nt	cdr3_aa
NA	TRBV5-1	NA	TRBJ1-4	TGCGCCAGCAGCTTGGGACAGGTTGTCCAGGCCATCGAAAAACTGTTTTTT	CASSLGQVVQAIEKLFF
few	TRBV11-2	NA	TRBJ1-2	TGTGCCAGCAGCTCTATCCTACAGTATGACGGGACTGAGGGCTACACCTTC	CASSSILQYDGTEGYTF
NA	TRBV12-5	NA	TRBJ2-1	TGTGCTAGTGGTTTGGTACTTCTTCCGGAGACAGGAAACAATGAGCAGTTCTTC	CASGLVLLPETGNNEQFF
NA	TRBV19	TRBD1	TRBJ1-3	TGTGCCAGTAGTGACAGGGGAGGAAACACCATATATTTT	CASSDRGGNTIYF
NA	TRBV29-1	NA	TRBJ1-6	TGCAGCGCCCGGACAGCCAGACCCAATTCACCCCTCCACTTT	CSARTARPNSPLHF
NA	TRBV19	TRBD1	TRBJ2-2	TGTGCCAGTCTAAGCCCTACAGGACAGGGTCACACCGGGGAGCTGTTTTTT	CASLSPTGQGHTGELFF
NA	TRBV5-8	NA	TRBJ2-1	TGTGCCAGCAGCTTGGAGGGGCAGCCTAGACACAACAATGAGCAGTTCTTC	CASSLEGQPRHNNEQFF
NA	TRBV12-5	TRBD1	TRBJ2-1	TGTGCTAGTGGTACGACAGGGGATGAGCAGTTCTTC	CASGTTGDEQFF
NA	TRBV19	TRBD1	TRBJ1-6	TGTGCCAGTCAGACAGGGGGCGCAGGTTCACCCCTCCACTTT	CASQTGGAGSPLHF
NA	TRBV9	NA	TRBJ1-5	TGTGCCAGCAGCGCTGAACAGGGATTTCAGCCCCAGCATTTT	CASSAEQGFQPQHF
few	TRBV23-1	TRBD2	TRBJ2-5	TGCGCCAGCAGTCAGCCGGGGACTAGCGGGAGGGCCGGGAGCCAAGAGACCCAGTACTTC	CASSQPGTSGRAGSQETQYF